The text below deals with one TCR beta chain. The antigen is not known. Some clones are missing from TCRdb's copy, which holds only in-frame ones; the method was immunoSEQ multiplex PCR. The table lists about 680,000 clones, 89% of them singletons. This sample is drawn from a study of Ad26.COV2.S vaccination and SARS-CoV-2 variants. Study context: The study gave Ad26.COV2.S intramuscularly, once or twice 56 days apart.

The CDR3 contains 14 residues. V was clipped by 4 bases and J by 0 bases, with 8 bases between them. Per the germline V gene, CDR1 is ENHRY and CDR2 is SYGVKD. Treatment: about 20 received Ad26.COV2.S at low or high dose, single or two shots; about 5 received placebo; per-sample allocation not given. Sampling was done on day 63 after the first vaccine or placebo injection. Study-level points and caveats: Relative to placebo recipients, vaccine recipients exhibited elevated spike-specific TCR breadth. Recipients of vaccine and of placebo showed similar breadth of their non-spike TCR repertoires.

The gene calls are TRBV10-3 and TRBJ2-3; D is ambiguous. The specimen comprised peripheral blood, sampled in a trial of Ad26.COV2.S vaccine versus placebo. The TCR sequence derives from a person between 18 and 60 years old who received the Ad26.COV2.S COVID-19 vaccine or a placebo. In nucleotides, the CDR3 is TGTGCCATCAGTGTCTATGCTAGCACAGATACGCAGTATTTT. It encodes CAISVYASTDTQYF.